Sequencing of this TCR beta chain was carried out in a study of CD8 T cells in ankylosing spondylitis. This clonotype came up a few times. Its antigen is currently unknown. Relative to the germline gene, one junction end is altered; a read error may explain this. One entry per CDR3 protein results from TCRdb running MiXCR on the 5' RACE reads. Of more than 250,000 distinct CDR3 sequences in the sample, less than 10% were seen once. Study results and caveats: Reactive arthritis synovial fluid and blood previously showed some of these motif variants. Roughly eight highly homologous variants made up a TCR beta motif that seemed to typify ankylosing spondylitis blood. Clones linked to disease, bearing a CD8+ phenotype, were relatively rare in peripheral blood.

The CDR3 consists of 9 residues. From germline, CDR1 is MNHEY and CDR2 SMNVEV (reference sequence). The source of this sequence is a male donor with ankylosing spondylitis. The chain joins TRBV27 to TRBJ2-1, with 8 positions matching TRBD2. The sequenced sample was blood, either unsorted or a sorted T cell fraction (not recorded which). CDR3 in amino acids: CGAGGEQFF. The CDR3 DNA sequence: TGCGGGGCGGGGGGCGAGCAGTTCTTC.